These 20 T cell receptor beta chains originate from one sample sequenced in a study of T cell responses to AZD1222 COVID-19 vaccine. Clones were read by immunoSEQ multiplex PCR, and TCRdb kept only the in-frame ones, dropping some. Of roughly 120,000 clones in the sample, roughly nine tenths were seen once. The specimen was peripheral blood, collected on day 0 of AZD1222 vaccination. The origin of the receptors is an adult in good health.

V gene TRBV28 combines with J gene TRBJ1-5; D may be TRBD1 (5 bases). Trimming removed 5 bases at V and 7 bases at J, with 18 bases between. The CDR3 totals 15 residues. Per germline, CDR1 MDHEN and CDR2 SYDVKM. CDR3 nucleotides: TGTGCCAGCAGTATCAGGGCATTCGGATTACAGCCCCAGCATTTT. As protein: CASSIRAFGLQPQHF.

The V gene is TRBV10-3, the J gene TRBJ2-1; D not resolved. The length of the CDR3 is 14 residues. Trimming stripped 3 bases from V and 0 bases from J, with 6 bases between. Germline CDR1 and CDR2: ENHRY and SYGVKD. CDR3 nucleotides: TGTGCCATCAGTGACGGAAGCTCCTACAATGAGCAGTTCTTC. Translating gives CAISDGSSYNEQFF.

This clone came up once. This sequence joins TRBV28 and TRBJ2-6, with D uncertain. In germline, CDR1 is MDHEN, CDR2 SYDVKM. The ends were cut back, 7 bases at V and 0 bases at J, with 19 bases in the middle. The CDR3 contains 18 residues. The CDR3 loop is CASTPRHEEISGANVLTF. The CDR3 DNA sequence: TGTGCCAGCACCCCGCGACACGAAGAAATCTCTGGGGCCAACGTCCTGACTTTC.

V gene TRBV27 combines with J gene TRBJ2-1, with TRBD1 matching 12 bases. This CDR3 has 15 residues. Germline V gene lookup returns CDR1 MNHEY and CDR2 SMNVEV (reference sequence). V trimming: 4 bases; J trimming: 9 bases; junction bases outside the gene matches: 7. The CDR3 DNA reads TGTGCCAGCAGTTCGCCGGGACAGGGGGCCGGTGAGCAGTTCTTC. Its translation: CASSSPGQGAGEQFF.

The CDR3 protein is CASSLDGGPQHF. CDR3 DNA: TGTGCCAGCAGCTTAGACGGGGGGCCCCAGCATTTT. The chain recombines TRBV7-6 with TRBJ1-5; D might be TRBD1 (5 bases). The CDR3 consists of 12 residues. Germline-derived CDR1 and CDR2 are SGHVS and FNYEAQ. Trimming stripped 1 base from V and 9 bases from J, with 7 bases between.

The count of this clone is one. The rearrangement joins TRBV6-5 to TRBJ1-1, with 8 bases identical to TRBD1. V shed 2 bases, J shed 7 bases, and the junction held 6 bases outside the gene matches. CDR1 and CDR2 (germline): MNHEY, SVGAGI. The CDR3 runs to 14 residues. For the CDR3, the DNA is TGTGCCAGCAGTTACCAGGGGGCGCGGGGTGAAGCTTTCTTT. This gives the protein CASSYQGARGEAFF.

This chain links TRBV4-1 with TRBJ2-6; the match to TRBD2 covers 7 bases. V lost 5 bases and J lost 0; bases outside the gene matches: 13. The CDR3 sequence is 19 residues long. Germline CDR1 is MGHRA and CDR2 is YSYEKL. For the CDR3, the DNA is TGCGCCAGCAGCTACCTCGGGCTAGCGGACCCCTCTGGGGCCAACGTCCTGACTTTC. Protein: CASSYLGLADPSGANVLTF.

In this sample, this clone turned up once. This chain joins TRBV2 and TRBJ1-2; possibly TRBD1 for D (5 bases). This CDR3 contains 14 residues. Germline CDR1 reads SNHLY; CDR2 reads FYNNEI. Trimming removed 8 bases from V and 0 bases from J, with 13 bases in between. The CDR3 DNA reads as TGTGCCAGCGACCGGGACTTAGCTAACTATGGCTACACCTTC. Its translation is CASDRDLANYGYTF.

The chain has TRBV5-6 and TRBJ1-4; no clear D gene. CDR1 and CDR2 from the germline V gene are SGHDT and YYEEEE. V was shortened by 4 bases and J by 8 bases, with 12 bases between the two germline ends. The CDR3 has 13 amino acids. This CDR3 reads CASSPAGREKLFF. CDR3 coding DNA: TGTGCCAGCAGCCCTGCCGGGAGGGAAAAACTGTTTTTT. Together with reference TRBV5-6 and TRBJ1-4, the CDR3 gives the full variable domain: DAGVTQSPTHLIKTRGQQVTLRCSPKSGHDTVSWYQQALGQGPQFIFQYYEEEERQRGNFPDRFSGHQFPNYSSELNVNALLLGDSALYLCASSPAGREKLFFGSGTQLSVL.

The rearrangement links TRBV7-9 to TRBJ1-2; 7 bases line up with TRBD1. Germline V gene data show CDR1 as SEHNR and CDR2 as FQNEAQ (reference sequence). With 0 bases clipped from V and 6 bases from J, the junction kept 4 bases outside the gene matches. The CDR3 length is 14 residues. The CDR3 protein is CASSLAGRGNGYTF. The CDR3 nucleotides read TGTGCCAGCAGCTTAGCGGGCAGGGGGAATGGCTACACCTTC.

The chain carries TRBV5-4 and TRBJ2-1, with D perhaps TRBD2 (6 bases). There are 16 residues in the CDR3. With 4 bases removed from V and 8 bases from J, the gap between germline ends came to 22 bases. The germline gives CDR1 SGHNT, CDR2 YYREEE (reference sequence). The CDR3 DNA reads as TGTGCCAGCAGCCCCGTCGAGGCGGGGTTAAGGTATGAGCAGTTCTTC. Translating it yields CASSPVEAGLRYEQFF.

The CDR3 spells CASSSIRRRDSPLHF. The CDR3 DNA is TGTGCCAGCAGTTCTATCAGGAGGAGAGATTCACCCCTCCACTTT. The chain uses TRBV6-5 and TRBJ1-6; D is ambiguous. CDR1 is MNHEY and CDR2 is SVGAGI in the germline V gene. The germline V and J ends were trimmed by 4 bases and 8 bases, with 15 bases remaining between them. The CDR3 totals 15 residues.

This clone was detected only once. The CDR3 region is CAWSRTSGSYNEQFF. In DNA form, the CDR3 reads TGTGCCTGGAGCCGGACTAGCGGCTCCTACAATGAGCAGTTCTTC. This chain uses TRBV30 with TRBJ2-1, with TRBD2 matching 10 bases. The CDR3 is 15 residues long. After removal of 3 bases from V and 0 bases from J, the junction contained 2 bases not matched to a gene. Looked up from germline, CDR1 is GTSNPN and CDR2 is SVGIG (reference sequence).

This rearrangement joins TRBV6-1 to TRBJ1-6; 9 bases agree with TRBD1. V lost 4 bases and J lost 10; bases outside the gene matches: 14. The germline V gene encodes CDR1 MNHNS and CDR2 SASEGT. The CDR3 loop spans 17 amino acids. CDR3 protein: CASSVSGTGKNPSPLHF. CDR3 DNA: TGTGCCAGCAGTGTATCCGGGACAGGGAAGAACCCGTCACCCCTCCACTTT.

The V gene is TRBV19, the J gene TRBJ1-4; D is unclear. Per germline, CDR1 LNHDA and CDR2 SQIVND (reference sequence). V lost 7 bases and J 0 bases, leaving 12 bases between the germline ends. The CDR3 runs 15 residues. The CDR3 reads CASMRQVATNEKLFF. The CDR3, as DNA: TGTGCCAGTATGCGTCAAGTTGCAACTAATGAAAAACTGTTTTTT. Filled out from reference TRBV19 and TRBJ1-4, the complete variable domain reads DGGITQSPKYLFRKEGQNVTLSCEQNLNHDAMYWYRQDPGQGLRLIYYSQIVNDFQKGDIAEGYSVSREKKESFPLTVTSAQKNPTAFYLCASMRQVATNEKLFFGSGTQLSVL.

The chain employs TRBV6-1 and TRBJ1-1, with D tentatively TRBD1 (5 bases). The CDR3 has 13 amino acids. Trimming removed 3 bases at V and 6 bases at J, with 11 bases between. Germline lookup yields CDR1 MNHNS and CDR2 SASEGT. For the CDR3, the DNA is TGTGCCAGCAGTGATTTTGAACAGGCTGAAGCTTTCTTT. This gives the protein CASSDFEQAEAFF.

The chain recombines TRBV20-1 with TRBJ2-7; D might be TRBD2 (5 bases). The germline V and J ends were trimmed by 2 bases and 11 bases, with 13 bases remaining between them. Germline values: CDR1 DFQATT, CDR2 SNEGSKA (reference sequence). CDR3 length equals 11 residues. The CDR3 DNA follows: TGCAGTGCTAGACCACTAGAAATAGAGTACTTC. This sequence encodes CSARPLEIEYF.

This sequence joins TRBV11-2 and TRBJ2-3; 7 bases match TRBD2. With V trimmed by 5 bases and J by 6 bases, 11 bases remained unmatched. CDR3 length: 15 residues. CDR1 and CDR2 from the germline V gene are SGHAT and FQNNGV. The CDR3 DNA is TGTGCCAGCAGCCCCGCCCTAGCGGAGGGGGATACGCAGTATTTT. Translation: CASSPALAEGDTQYF.

The chain uses TRBV6-1 and TRBJ1-3; D remains unclear. V dropped 2 bases and J dropped 1 base, with 3 bases sitting between them. CDR3 length: 13 amino acids. Germline V lookup: CDR1 MNHNS, CDR2 SASEGT. CDR3 coding DNA: TGTGCCAGCAGTGAACAGTCTGGAAACACCATATATTTT. It is translated as CASSEQSGNTIYF.

Comments on this clone: Other DNA sequences in this sample translate to the same CDR3. This chain connects TRBV29-1 to TRBJ2-2, with a possible D match to TRBD1 (6 bases). With 3 bases removed from V and 3 bases from J, the gap between germline ends came to 8 bases. The CDR3 has 13 residues. The V gene's germline CDR1 is SQVTM and CDR2 ANQGSEA. CDR3 nucleotide sequence: TGCAGCGTTGATAGGGGGTACACCGGGGAGCTGTTTTTT. Residues: CSVDRGYTGELFF.